Listed below are T cell receptor beta chains from one sample, sequenced in a study of cytomegalovirus exposure and HLA in healthy donors. Libraries were prepared by immunoSEQ multiplex PCR; TCRdb keeps only in-frame clonotypes and omits some of them. The repertoire holds about 150,000 clones, with 65% to 75% as singletons. Sequences were obtained from PBMCs. These receptors all come from a man aged 18 to 30 in good health and CMV-seronegative. The CDR3 runs from the conserved cysteine through the conserved F or W. A D gene is named only where the DNA matches it firmly. Only some rows state a clone size, as once, few, many or a class for expanded clones.

clone size,V gene,CDR3 length,J gene,D gene,CDR3 protein,CDR3 DNA
NA,TRBV4-1,15,TRBJ2-7,NA,CASSQEGLASYEQYF,TGCGCCAGCAGCCAAGAAGGTCTAGCCTCCTACGAGCAGTACTTC
NA,TRBV4-3,14,TRBJ2-1,NA,CASSQASTVNEQFF,TGCGCCAGCAGCCAAGCTTCGACAGTCAATGAGCAGTTCTTC
few,TRBV11-3,17,TRBJ2-2,TRBD2,CASSLLRGGSTTGELFF,TGTGCCAGCAGCTTACTCCGGGGAGGGAGTACCACCGGGGAGCTGTTTTTT
NA,TRBV28,15,TRBJ1-5,NA,CASSLRGSRVQPQHF,TGTGCCAGCAGTTTACGGGGATCTCGCGTTCAGCCCCAGCATTTT
NA,TRBV7-2,14,TRBJ2-7,TRBD1,CASSPGQGHYEQYF,TGTGCCAGCAGCCCAGGACAGGGCCACTACGAGCAGTACTTC
few,TRBV14,14,TRBJ2-3,NA,CASSQDLRQGREYF,TGTGCCAGCAGCCAAGATCTTCGGCAGGGAAGAGAGTATTTT
few,TRBV6-1,13,TRBJ1-1,TRBD1,CASGQGAGTEAFF,TGTGCCAGCGGACAGGGAGCGGGCACTGAAGCTTTCTTT
NA,TRBV7-9,15,TRBJ1-1,TRBD1,CASSLWTGDLGEAFF,TGTGCCAGCAGCCTCTGGACAGGGGATTTAGGTGAAGCTTTCTTT
once,TRBV4-1,16,TRBJ1-5,NA,CASSQVTGQLNQPQHF,TGCGCCAGCAGCCAAGTTACCGGACAGCTAAATCAGCCCCAGCATTTT
NA,TRBV5-4,14,TRBJ1-3,NA,CASSLQGSGNTIYF,TGTGCCAGCAGCCTGCAGGGATCTGGAAACACCATATATTTT
NA,TRBV15,15,TRBJ2-1,NA,CATSRVAEPYNEQFF,TGTGCCACCAGCAGAGTAGCGGAACCATACAATGAGCAGTTCTTC
NA,TRBV6-6,12,TRBJ1-6,NA,CASSAGNSPLHF,TGCGCGAGCTCGGCAGGGAATTCACCCCTCCACTTT
NA,TRBV11-2,15,TRBJ1-1,NA,CASSLRGGNYSEAFF,TGTGCCAGCAGCTTACGGGGAGGGAACTATTCAGAAGCTTTCTTT
NA,TRBV27,13,TRBJ1-4,NA,CASGSNEWAKLFF,TGTGCCAGCGGGTCGAACGAATGGGCAAAACTGTTTTTT
NA,TRBV7-2,14,TRBJ1-1,TRBD1,CASSLNRGNTEAFF,TGTGCCAGCAGCTTGAACAGGGGGAACACTGAAGCTTTCTTT
NA,TRBV4-1,13,TRBJ2-7,NA,CASSLQEGYEQYF,TGCGCCAGCAGCCTTCAAGAGGGCTACGAGCAGTACTTC
NA,TRBV9,15,TRBJ1-3,NA,CASSVRGGARNTIYF,TGTGCCAGCAGCGTAAGGGGGGGCGCGAGAAACACCATATATTTT
NA,TRBV10-3,19,TRBJ2-2,NA,CAIRTLTKGGASGTGELFF,TGTGCCATCAGAACCCTGACTAAAGGGGGGGCCTCGGGCACCGGGGAGCTGTTTTTT
NA,TRBV4-1,16,TRBJ2-3,NA,CASSLIGANPTDTQYF,TGCGCCAGCAGCCTAATTGGGGCTAACCCCACAGATACGCAGTATTTT
NA,TRBV30,14,TRBJ1-1,NA,CAWSGRVVVNEAFF,TGTGCCTGGAGTGGCAGGGTGGTTGTTAATGAAGCTTTCTTT
NA,TRBV7-9,13,TRBJ1-6,NA,CASSFEGDSPLHF,TGTGCCAGCAGCTTCGAGGGGGATTCACCCCTCCACTTT
few,TRBV2,16,TRBJ2-4,NA,CASRAYDSVAKNIQYF,TGTGCCAGCAGGGCCTATGACAGCGTAGCCAAAAACATTCAGTACTTC
few,TRBV4-3,19,TRBJ2-7,TRBD1,CASSHLPGQGLLGSYEQYF,TGCGCCAGCAGCCATTTACCGGGACAGGGCCTTCTAGGCTCCTACGAGCAGTACTTC
NA,TRBV6-4,13,TRBJ1-5,NA,CASSAYSNQPQHF,TGTGCCAGCTCCGCCTATAGCAATCAGCCCCAGCATTTT
NA,TRBV29-1,12,TRBJ2-1,NA,CIVVGVVNEQFF,TGCATCGTTGTCGGGGTGGTGAATGAGCAGTTCTTC
NA,TRBV5-1,17,TRBJ1-1,TRBD1,CASSLAGGRTGDTEAFF,TGCGCCAGCAGCTTGGCGGGGGGTCGGACAGGGGACACTGAAGCTTTCTTT
NA,TRBV28,14,TRBJ1-4,NA,CASSGGQINEKLFF,TGTGCCAGCAGTGGTGGACAGATTAATGAAAAACTGTTTTTT
NA,TRBV27,15,TRBJ2-1,TRBD1,CASSPRDSGDNEQFF,TGTGCCAGCAGCCCCCGGGACAGCGGAGACAATGAGCAGTTCTTC
few,TRBV9,13,TRBJ2-1,NA,CASSPPRTNEQFF,TGTGCCAGCAGCCCGCCCCGGACAAATGAGCAGTTCTTC
NA,TRBV10-3,15,TRBJ1-1,TRBD1,CAISEGEGASTEAFF,TGTGCCATCAGTGAGGGTGAGGGGGCGAGTACTGAAGCTTTCTTT
NA,TRBV7-9,14,TRBJ1-2,NA,CSSSLTAINYGYTF,TGTTCCAGCAGCCTGACAGCAATCAACTATGGCTACACCTTC
NA,TRBV7-2,15,TRBJ2-7,TRBD2,CASSLGLGGTHEQYF,TGTGCCAGCAGCTTAGGATTGGGGGGGACCCACGAGCAGTACTTC
NA,TRBV10-3,15,TRBJ2-4,TRBD1,CAISDDRGRGNIQYF,TGTGCCATCAGTGACGACAGGGGGCGCGGAAACATTCAGTACTTC
NA,TRBV7-8,15,TRBJ2-2,NA,CASSQTRGLNGELFF,TGTGCCAGCAGTCAAACCCGCGGCTTGAACGGGGAGCTGTTTTTT
NA,TRBV9,16,TRBJ2-2,NA,CASSPRKTGNTGELFF,TGTGCCAGCAGCCCACGAAAGACAGGGAACACCGGGGAGCTGTTTTTT